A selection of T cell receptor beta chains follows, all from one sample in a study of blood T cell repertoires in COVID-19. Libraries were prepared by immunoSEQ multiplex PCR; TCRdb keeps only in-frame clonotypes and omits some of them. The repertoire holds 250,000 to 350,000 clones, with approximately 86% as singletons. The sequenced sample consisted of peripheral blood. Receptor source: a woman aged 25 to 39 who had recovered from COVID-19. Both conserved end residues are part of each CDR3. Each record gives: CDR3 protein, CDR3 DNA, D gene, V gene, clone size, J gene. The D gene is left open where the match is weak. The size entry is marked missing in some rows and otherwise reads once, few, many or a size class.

CASSSHIETQYF,TGTGCCAGCAGCTCTCACATAGAGACCCAGTACTTC,-,TRBV7-2,-,TRBJ2-5
CASSPNRDIRAYGYTF,TGTGCCAGCAGTCCCAACCGGGACATTCGAGCCTATGGCTACACCTTC,-,TRBV27,-,TRBJ1-2
CASNLAGVNTGELFF,TGTGCCAGCAATCTAGCGGGAGTAAACACCGGGGAGCTGTTTTTT,TRBD2,TRBV6-5,-,TRBJ2-2
CASSHRDRVAYEQYF,TGTGCCAGCAGCCACCGGGACAGGGTGGCCTACGAGCAGTACTTC,TRBD1,TRBV11-2,-,TRBJ2-7
CASSLTGRNTEAFF,TGTGCCAGCAGCTTGACGGGTAGGAACACTGAAGCTTTCTTT,-,TRBV5-4,-,TRBJ1-1
CASSLEGLNQPQHF,TGCGCCAGCAGCTTGGAAGGACTTAATCAGCCCCAGCATTTT,-,TRBV5-1,-,TRBJ1-5
CASRGQGIVGDTEAFF,TGTGCCAGCAGGGGACAGGGGATAGTAGGAGACACTGAAGCTTTCTTT,TRBD1,TRBV2,-,TRBJ1-1
CASSYGPEAFF,TGTGCCAGCAGTTACGGCCCTGAAGCTTTCTTT,-,TRBV6-2/TRBV6-3,-,TRBJ1-1
CASSRNPGGSPLHF,TGTGCCAGCAGCCGGAATCCCGGGGGTTCACCCCTCCACTTT,-,TRBV4-2,-,TRBJ1-6
CASSQWGQGINYGYTF,TGTGCCAGCAGCCAATGGGGACAGGGGATTAACTATGGCTACACCTTC,TRBD1,TRBV3-1/TRBV3-2,-,TRBJ1-2
CASSHLGGPQETQYF,TGTGCCAGCAGCCACCTCGGGGGTCCTCAAGAGACCCAGTACTTC,-,TRBV14,-,TRBJ2-5
CASSPGQHYEQYF,TGTGCCAGTAGTCCCGGACAGCATTACGAGCAGTACTTC,-,TRBV19,-,TRBJ2-7
CASSPERRSPLHF,TGTGCCAGCAGCCCAGAGCGTCGTTCACCCCTCCACTTT,-,TRBV11-2,-,TRBJ1-6
CASSPSRDRASYEQYF,TGTGCCAGCTCACCAAGCCGGGACAGGGCATCCTACGAGCAGTACTTC,TRBD1,TRBV18,-,TRBJ2-7
CASNPGLNTGELFF,TGTGCCAGCAACCCGGGACTCAACACCGGGGAGCTGTTTTTT,-,TRBV2,-,TRBJ2-2
CASSLSNRVSGELFF,TGTGCCAGCAGCCTTAGCAACAGGGTGTCCGGGGAGCTGTTTTTT,-,TRBV4-2,-,TRBJ2-2
CASSLDISYQPQHF,TGTGCCAGCAGTCTGGACATATCCTATCAGCCCCAGCATTTT,-,TRBV28,-,TRBJ1-5
CASSFLWRGSTDTQYF,TGTGCCAGCAGCTTCCTTTGGAGGGGAAGCACAGATACGCAGTATTTT,-,TRBV5-4,-,TRBJ2-3
CASRRTGTVASPLHF,TGTGCCAGCAGACGAACCGGGACAGTCGCTTCACCCCTCCACTTT,TRBD1,TRBV7-2,-,TRBJ1-6
CASSPPSRGRMVDTQYF,TGTGCCAGCAGCCCGCCCTCCAGGGGGCGAATGGTAGATACGCAGTATTTT,TRBD1,TRBV7-2,-,TRBJ2-3
CAWSVMTDEQYF,TGTGCCTGGAGTGTAATGACAGACGAGCAGTACTTC,-,TRBV30,many,TRBJ2-7
CASSQDLSGQKAFF,TGCGCCAGCAGCCAAGATTTATCAGGTCAGAAAGCTTTCTTT,-,TRBV4-1,-,TRBJ1-1
CASRLAGSVGYTF,TGTGCCAGCAGACTGGCCGGGTCTGTCGGCTACACCTTC,-,TRBV27,-,TRBJ1-2
CASIVQLQETQYF,TGTGCCAGCATCGTACAGCTTCAAGAGACCCAGTACTTC,-,TRBV27,-,TRBJ2-5
CASSPSGANEQYF,TGTGCCAGCAGCCCGTCAGGGGCCAACGAGCAGTACTTC,-,TRBV13,-,TRBJ2-7